A single T cell receptor (beta chain) is shown here with its context. The antigen remains unidentified. This specimen comes from a study of cytomegalovirus exposure and HLA in healthy donors. Study-level points and caveats: Association with HLA alleles at 0.05 false discovery rate was found for 17,000 or so TCR beta sequences in a later analysis. Most TCR beta V segments were productive about 90% or about 30% of the time in an earlier analysis. It has been reported that TCR beta sequences accurately predicted the HLA-A and HLA-B alleles of most subjects.

Germline V gene sequence: CDR1 LNHDA, CDR2 SQIVND (reference sequence). The CDR3 length is 16 residues. V trimming: 3 bases; J trimming: 6 bases; junction bases outside the gene matches: 9. This PCR relied on a set of 60 Vbeta primers and 13 Jbeta primers. Sequencing used immunoSEQ multiplex PCR; TCRdb keeps in-frame clones, though not all of them. The sample lists about 160,000 clones, 79% occurring once. The specimen sequenced was PBMCs. This sequence originates from a man in his forties in good health and CMV-seronegative. The V call is TRBV19, the J call TRBJ2-1; 9 nucleotides align to TRBD2. The CDR3 sequence is CASSITGLAIPNEQFF. In DNA, the CDR3 is TGTGCCAGTAGTATTACGGGACTAGCAATCCCCAATGAGCAGTTCTTC.